Included here is one TCR beta chain sequence, with context. Some clones are missing from TCRdb's copy, which holds only in-frame ones; the method was immunoSEQ multiplex PCR. The sample shows 110,000 to 150,000 clones, nearly 90% of them seen only once. The data derive from a study of radiation and T cells in renal cell carcinoma. V lost 2 bases to trimming and J lost 4 bases, with 8 bases between them. The CDR3 totals 13 residues. The germline gives CDR1 KGHSH, CDR2 LQKENI. Specified time point: baseline pretreatment blood. Indicated treatment: 15 Gy SBRT to primary tumor, nephrectomy 4 weeks later. The sample consisted of blood, taken from a patient whose treatment included radiotherapy and nephrectomy. The receptor's source is a woman between 50 and 59 years old with renal cell carcinoma. V usage is TRBV18 and J usage is TRBJ2-5; tentative D call: TRBD1 (6 bases). The CDR3 region has the DNA TGTGCCAGCTCACCAAACAGGGCAGAGACCCAGTACTTC. It translates to CASSPNRAETQYF. Looking up the rest from reference TRBV18 and TRBJ2-5 gives the full variable domain: NAGVMQNPRHLVRRRGQEARLRCSPMKGHSHVYWYRQLPEEGLKFMVYLQKENIIDESGMPKERFSAEFPKEGPSILRIQQVVRGDSAAYFCASSPNRAETQYFGPGTRLLVL.